This T cell receptor beta chain is from a study of blood T cell repertoires in COVID-19. Looked up from germline, CDR1 is SGHRS and CDR2 is YFSETQ. V shed 4 bases and J 7 bases; nucleotides not matched to a gene: 2. There are 12 residues in the CDR3. In the study's own analysis: Reference gene primer amplification gave nucleated cell count estimates. Sequencing used immunoSEQ multiplex PCR; TCRdb keeps in-frame clones, though not all of them. D and trimming come from the DNA, and the V and J calls and clone size come from that table. The sample includes fewer than 250,000 clones, about 80% of them seen just once.

This receptor was identified in a woman aged 50 to 60 with acute or convalescent COVID-19. Sample: peripheral blood. The chain carries TRBV5-1 and TRBJ1-2; 9 nucleotides agree with TRBD1. This CDR3 reads CASSGTGSGYTF. The CDR3, as DNA: TGCGCCAGCAGCGGGACAGGGAGTGGCTACACCTTC.